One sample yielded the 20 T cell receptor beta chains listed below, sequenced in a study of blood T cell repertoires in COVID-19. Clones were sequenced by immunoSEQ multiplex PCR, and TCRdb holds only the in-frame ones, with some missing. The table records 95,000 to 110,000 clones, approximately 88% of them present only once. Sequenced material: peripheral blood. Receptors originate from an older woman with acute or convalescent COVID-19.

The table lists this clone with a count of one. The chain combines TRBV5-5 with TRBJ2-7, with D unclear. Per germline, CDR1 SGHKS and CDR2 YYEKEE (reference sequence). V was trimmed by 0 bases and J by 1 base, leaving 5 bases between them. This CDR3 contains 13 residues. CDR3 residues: CASSLDISYEQYV. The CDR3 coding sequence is TGTGCCAGCAGCTTGGACATTTCCTACGAGCAGTACGTC.

The CDR3 region has the DNA TGTGCCAGCTGGCAGGGCGGGACAGGGGGTATAGATACGCAGTATTTT. Its protein product is CASWQGGTGGIDTQYF. The V call is TRBV2, the J call TRBJ2-3; 11 nucleotides line up with TRBD1. This CDR3 is 16 amino acids long. The J segment lost 5 bases and the V segment lost 8 bases, leaving 12 bases of the junction unmatched. Looked up from germline, CDR1 is SNHLY and CDR2 is FYNNEI.

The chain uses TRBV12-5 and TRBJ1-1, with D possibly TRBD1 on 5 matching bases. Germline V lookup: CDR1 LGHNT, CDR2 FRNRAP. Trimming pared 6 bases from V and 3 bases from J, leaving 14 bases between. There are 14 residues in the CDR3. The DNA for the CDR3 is TGTGCTAGTGGCCGTCCAGGGCCTTACACTGAAGCTTTCTTT. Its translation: CASGRPGPYTEAFF.

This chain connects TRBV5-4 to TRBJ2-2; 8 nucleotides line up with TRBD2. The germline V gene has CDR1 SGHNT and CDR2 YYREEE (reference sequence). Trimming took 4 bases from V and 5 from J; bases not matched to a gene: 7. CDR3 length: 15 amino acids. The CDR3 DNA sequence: TGTGCCAGCAGCCCGGGGGGGGAGTTTACCGGGGAGCTGTTTTTT. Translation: CASSPGGEFTGELFF.

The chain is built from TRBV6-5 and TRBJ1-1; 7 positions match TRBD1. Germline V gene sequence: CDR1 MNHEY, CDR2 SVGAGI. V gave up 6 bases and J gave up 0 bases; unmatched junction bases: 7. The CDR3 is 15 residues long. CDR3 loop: CASSPSTGVNTEAFF. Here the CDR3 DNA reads TGTGCCAGCAGCCCCTCAACAGGGGTGAACACTGAAGCTTTCTTT.

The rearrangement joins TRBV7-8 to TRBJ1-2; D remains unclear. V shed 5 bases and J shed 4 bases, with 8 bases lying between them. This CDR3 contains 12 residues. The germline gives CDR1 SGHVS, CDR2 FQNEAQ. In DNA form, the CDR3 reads TGTGCCAGCAGCCCACCCAGCTATGGCTACACCTTC. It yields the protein CASSPPSYGYTF.

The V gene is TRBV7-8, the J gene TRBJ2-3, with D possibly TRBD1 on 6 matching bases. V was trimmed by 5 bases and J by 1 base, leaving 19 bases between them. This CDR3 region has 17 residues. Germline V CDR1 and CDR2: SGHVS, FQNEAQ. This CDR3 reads CASSPDRPITRTDTQYF. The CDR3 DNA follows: TGTGCCAGCAGCCCCGACAGGCCCATCACGCGCACAGATACGCAGTATTTT.

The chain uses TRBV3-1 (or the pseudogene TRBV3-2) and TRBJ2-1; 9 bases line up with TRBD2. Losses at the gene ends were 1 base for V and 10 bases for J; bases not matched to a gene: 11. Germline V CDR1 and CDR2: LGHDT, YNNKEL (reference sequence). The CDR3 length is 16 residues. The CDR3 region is CASSQGSSGRMGEQFF. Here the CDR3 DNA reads TGTGCCAGCAGCCAAGGGTCCAGCGGGAGGATGGGGGAGCAGTTCTTC.

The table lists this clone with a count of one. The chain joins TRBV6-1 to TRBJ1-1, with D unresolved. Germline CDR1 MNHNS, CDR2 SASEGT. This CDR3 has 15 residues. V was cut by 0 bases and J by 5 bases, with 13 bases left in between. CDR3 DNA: TGTGCCAGCAGTGAAGCGCTAACTAAGAGGACTGAAGCTTTCTTT. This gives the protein CASSEALTKRTEAFF.

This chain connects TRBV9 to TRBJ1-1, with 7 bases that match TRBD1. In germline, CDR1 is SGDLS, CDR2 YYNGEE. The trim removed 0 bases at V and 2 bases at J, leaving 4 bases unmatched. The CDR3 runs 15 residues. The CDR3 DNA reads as TGTGCCAGCAGCGTAGATCCAGGGGGTAACACTGAAGCTTTCTTT. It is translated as CASSVDPGGNTEAFF.

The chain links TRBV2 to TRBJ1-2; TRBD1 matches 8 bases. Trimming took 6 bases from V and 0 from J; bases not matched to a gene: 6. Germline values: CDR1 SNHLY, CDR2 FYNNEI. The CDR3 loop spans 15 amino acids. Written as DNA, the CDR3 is TGTGCCAGCAGCCGACCGGGACAGGCTAACTATGGCTACACCTTC. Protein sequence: CASSRPGQANYGYTF.

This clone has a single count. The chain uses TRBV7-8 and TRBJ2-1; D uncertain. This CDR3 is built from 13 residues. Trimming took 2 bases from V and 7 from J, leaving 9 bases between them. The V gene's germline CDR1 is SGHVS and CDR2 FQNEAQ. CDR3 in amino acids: CASSLSRRNEQFF. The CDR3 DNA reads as TGTGCCAGCAGCTTAAGTAGGCGGAATGAGCAGTTCTTC.

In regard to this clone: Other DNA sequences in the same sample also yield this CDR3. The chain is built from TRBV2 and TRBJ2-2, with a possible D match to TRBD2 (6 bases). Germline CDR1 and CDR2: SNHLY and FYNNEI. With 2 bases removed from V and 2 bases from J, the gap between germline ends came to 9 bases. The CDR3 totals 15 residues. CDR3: CASSEQGLNTGELFF. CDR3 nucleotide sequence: TGTGCCAGCAGTGAACAGGGACTTAACACCGGGGAGCTGTTTTTT.

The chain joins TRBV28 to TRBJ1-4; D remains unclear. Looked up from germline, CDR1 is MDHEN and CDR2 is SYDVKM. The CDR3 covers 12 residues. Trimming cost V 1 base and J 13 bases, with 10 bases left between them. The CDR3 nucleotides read TGTGCCAGCAGTTTATACCCGGGTGGACTGTTTTTT. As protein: CASSLYPGGLFF.

CDR3 residues: CASSALSAEAQHF. CDR3 DNA sequence: TGTGCCAGTAGTGCCCTATCCGCCGAGGCCCAGCATTTT. The V call is TRBV19, the J call TRBJ1-5; no clear D. Germline V gene lookup returns CDR1 LNHDA and CDR2 SQIVND (reference sequence). Trimming took 5 bases from V and 11 from J, leaving 16 bases between them. The CDR3 length is 13 residues. Full variable domain (missing parts from reference TRBV19 and TRBJ1-5): DGGITQSPKYLFRKEGQNVTLSCEQNLNHDAMYWYRQDPGQGLRLIYYSQIVNDFQKGDIAEGYSVSREKKESFPLTVTSAQKNPTAFYLCASSALSAEAQHFGDGTRLSIL.

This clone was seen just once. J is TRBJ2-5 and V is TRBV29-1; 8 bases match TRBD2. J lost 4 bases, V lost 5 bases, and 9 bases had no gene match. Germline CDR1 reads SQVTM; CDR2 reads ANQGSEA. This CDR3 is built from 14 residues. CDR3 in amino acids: CSVSLAGPGETQYF. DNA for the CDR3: TGCAGCGTTTCTTTAGCGGGGCCGGGAGAGACCCAGTACTTC.

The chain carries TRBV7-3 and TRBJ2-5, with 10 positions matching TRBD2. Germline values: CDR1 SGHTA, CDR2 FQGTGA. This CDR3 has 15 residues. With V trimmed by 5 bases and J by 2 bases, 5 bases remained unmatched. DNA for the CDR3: TGTGCCAGCAGCCAAGCGGGAGGGCTGCAAGAGACCCAGTACTTC. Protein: CASSQAGGLQETQYF. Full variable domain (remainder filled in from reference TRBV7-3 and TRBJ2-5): GAGVSQTPSNKVTEKGKYVELRCDPISGHTALYWYRQSLGQGPEFLIYFQGTGAADDSGLPNDRFFAVRPEGSVSTLKIQRTERGDSAVYLCASSQAGGLQETQYFGPGTRLLVL.

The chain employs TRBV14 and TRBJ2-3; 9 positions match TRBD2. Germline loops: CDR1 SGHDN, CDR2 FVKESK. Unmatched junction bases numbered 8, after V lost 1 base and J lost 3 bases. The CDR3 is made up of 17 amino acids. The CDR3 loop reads CASSQGILAGVTDTQYF. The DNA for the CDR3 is TGTGCCAGCAGCCAAGGGATCTTAGCGGGAGTGACAGATACGCAGTATTTT.

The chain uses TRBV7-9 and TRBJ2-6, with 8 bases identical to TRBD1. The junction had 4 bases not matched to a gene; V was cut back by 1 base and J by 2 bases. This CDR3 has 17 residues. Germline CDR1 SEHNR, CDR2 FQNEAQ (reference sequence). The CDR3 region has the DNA TGTGCCAGCAGCTTAGGGTGGACAGGGCCTGGGGCCAACGTCCTGACTTTC. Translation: CASSLGWTGPGANVLTF.

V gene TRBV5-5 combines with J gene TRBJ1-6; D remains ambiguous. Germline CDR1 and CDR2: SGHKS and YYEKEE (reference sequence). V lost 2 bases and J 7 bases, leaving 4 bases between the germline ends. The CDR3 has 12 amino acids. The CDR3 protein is CASSFINSPLHF. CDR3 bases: TGTGCCAGCAGCTTTATCAATTCACCCCTCCACTTT.